The rows below give T cell receptor beta chains drawn from one sample of a study of shared clonotypes between healthy human individuals. The assay was immunoSEQ multiplex PCR, and TCRdb's table has in-frame clones only and misses some. The sample consists of fewer than 130,000 clones, around 71% of them appearing once. Sequencing was performed on memory CD8+ T cells sorted from blood. Source of these receptors: a woman in her 30s in good health. Both conserved end residues are part of each CDR3. A D gene is named only where the DNA matches it firmly. The size entry is marked missing in some rows and otherwise reads once, few, many or a size class.

abundance	v_gene	j_gene	d_gene	CDR3aa	CDR3nt
once	TRBV5-1	TRBJ2-3	NA	CASSLGQTSTDTQYF	TGCGCCAGCAGCTTAGGACAAACTAGCACAGATACGCAGTATTTT
many	TRBV11-2	TRBJ2-1	NA	CASSLDLGREQFF	TGTGCCAGCAGCTTAGATCTGGGGCGGGAGCAGTTCTTC
NA	TRBV5-4	TRBJ2-6	NA	CASSQDGDSGANVLTF	TGTGCCAGCAGCCAAGACGGGGACTCTGGGGCCAACGTCCTGACTTTC
few	TRBV5-1	TRBJ2-5	TRBD2	CASSLTSGRAGETQYF	TGCGCCAGCAGCTTGACTAGCGGGAGGGCCGGGGAGACCCAGTACTTC
NA	TRBV28	TRBJ1-1	NA	CASSLSRSQAFF	TGTGCCAGCAGTTTGTCCCGGAGCCAGGCTTTCTTT
NA	TRBV29-1	TRBJ2-1	NA	CSVETVYNEQFF	TGCAGCGTGGAGACAGTTTACAATGAGCAGTTCTTC
few	TRBV28	TRBJ2-7	NA	CASSSSTGTENPYEQYF	TGTGCCAGCAGTTCCTCAACCGGGACCGAAAACCCCTACGAGCAGTACTTC
once	TRBV6-4	TRBJ2-7	NA	CASSYEDSPYEQYF	TGTGCCAGCAGTTACGAGGACAGCCCCTACGAGCAGTACTTC
NA	TRBV19	TRBJ1-5	NA	CASSIWGADNQPQHF	TGTGCCAGTAGTATTTGGGGCGCGGACAATCAGCCCCAGCATTTT
NA	TRBV7-9	TRBJ1-4	TRBD1	CASSPQGALATNEKLFF	TGTGCCAGCAGTCCACAGGGGGCCCTTGCAACTAATGAAAAACTGTTTTTT
NA	TRBV2	TRBJ1-5	NA	CASSGGQGNQPQHF	TGTGCCAGCAGTGGTGGGCAGGGCAATCAGCCCCAGCATTTT
NA	TRBV4-2	TRBJ1-2	NA	CASSPVVTGNYGYTF	TGTGCCAGCAGCCCCGTGGTTACAGGGAACTATGGCTACACCTTC
NA	TRBV4-1	TRBJ2-1	NA	CASSQATSFLNEQFF	TGCGCCAGCAGCCAAGCGACTAGTTTCCTAAATGAGCAGTTCTTC
NA	TRBV30	TRBJ2-5	NA	CAWSVIETQYF	TGTGCCTGGAGTGTAATAGAGACCCAGTACTTC
NA	TRBV4-1	TRBJ2-1	TRBD1	CASSQDRGGEGPYNEQFF	TGCGCCAGCAGCCAAGATAGAGGGGGCGAGGGTCCCTACAATGAGCAGTTCTTC
NA	TRBV10-2	TRBJ1-2	NA	CASSQLGGYGYTF	TGCGCCAGCAGCCAGCTGGGGGGATATGGCTACACCTTC
NA	TRBV28	TRBJ2-1	NA	CASSLFVGSSYNEQFF	TGTGCCAGCAGTTTATTCGTCGGAAGCTCCTACAATGAGCAGTTCTTC
many	TRBV4-1	TRBJ2-3	NA	CASSQEGPTDTQYF	TGCGCCAGCAGCCAAGAGGGCCCCACAGATACGCAGTATTTT
NA	TRBV5-6	TRBJ2-7	NA	CASSFLQTYEQYF	TGTGCCAGCAGCTTTCTACAGACCTACGAGCAGTACTTC
NA	TRBV6-5	TRBJ2-1	TRBD2	CASSSWTSSYNEQFF	TGTGCCAGCAGTTCCTGGACTAGCAGCTACAATGAGCAGTTCTTC
NA	TRBV18	TRBJ2-1	TRBD2	CASSLGLAGGNEQFF	TGTGCCAGCTCACTCGGACTAGCGGGAGGGAATGAGCAGTTCTTC
NA	TRBV25-1	TRBJ2-7	NA	CASSGHTHYEQYF	TGTGCCAGCAGTGGGCACACCCACTACGAGCAGTACTTC
NA	TRBV4-1	TRBJ1-1	NA	CASSRLLRNTEAFF	TGCGCCAGCAGCCGACTACTCAGAAACACTGAAGCTTTCTTT
few	TRBV9	TRBJ2-7	TRBD1	CASSGAYRGSYEQYF	TGTGCCAGCAGCGGTGCTTACAGGGGCTCCTACGAGCAGTACTTC
NA	TRBV29-1	TRBJ2-1	TRBD2	CSVTGTSGRTIYNEQFF	TGCAGCGTAACCGGGACTAGCGGGAGGACAATCTACAATGAGCAGTTCTTC
NA	TRBV27	TRBJ2-7	NA	CASSLPNLRSSYEQYF	TGTGCCAGCAGTCTCCCTAACTTAAGGAGCTCCTACGAGCAGTACTTC
NA	TRBV2	TRBJ1-2	TRBD1	CASRLDRGPPGYTF	TGTGCCAGCAGATTGGACAGGGGTCCCCCTGGCTACACCTTC
NA	TRBV28	TRBJ2-1	NA	CASSHTGKGYNEQFF	TGTGCCAGCAGTCATACAGGGAAGGGGTACAATGAGCAGTTCTTC
NA	TRBV7-9	TRBJ1-2	NA	CASSPPTTGSHGYTF	TGTGCCAGCAGTCCTCCCACTACAGGGAGCCATGGCTACACCTTC
NA	TRBV28	TRBJ2-5	NA	CASSSGTKRETQYF	TGTGCCAGCAGCTCCGGGACGAAGAGAGAGACCCAGTACTTC
NA	TRBV15	TRBJ2-2	TRBD1	CATSRDGGRGQVNTGELFF	TGTGCCACCAGCAGAGATGGGGGCCGGGGACAGGTGAACACCGGGGAGCTGTTTTTT
NA	TRBV5-1	TRBJ2-1	TRBD2	CASSPVAGGQSEQFF	TGCGCCAGCAGCCCTGTAGCGGGAGGGCAAAGTGAGCAGTTCTTC
NA	TRBV11-2	TRBJ2-2	TRBD2	CASRAGGPVTGELFF	TGTGCCAGCAGGGCGGGAGGGCCGGTCACCGGGGAGCTGTTTTTT
NA	TRBV15	TRBJ1-1	NA	CATSRVGGLAGYTEAFF	TGTGCCACCAGCAGAGTAGGGGGTTTGGCGGGTTACACTGAAGCTTTCTTT
NA	TRBV5-4	TRBJ1-6	NA	CASSLERGNSPLHF	TGTGCCAGCAGCTTGGAGCGGGGTAATTCACCCCTCCACTTT
NA	TRBV7-9	TRBJ2-3	NA	CASSPKGPDTQYF	TGTGCCAGCAGCCCAAAAGGCCCCGATACGCAGTATTTT
NA	TRBV6-6	TRBJ2-5	NA	CASSGGGFQETQYF	TGTGCCAGCAGTGGAGGGGGATTCCAAGAGACCCAGTACTTC
few	TRBV6-1	TRBJ2-2	TRBD1	CASGTGDTGELFF	TGTGCCAGTGGGACAGGGGACACCGGGGAGCTGTTTTTT
NA	TRBV4-1	TRBJ1-5	NA	CASSMGPSSNQPQHF	TGCGCCAGCAGCATGGGACCTAGCAGCAATCAGCCCCAGCATTTT
NA	TRBV28	TRBJ1-2	NA	CASSVSDRRGGYTF	TGTGCCAGCAGTGTGTCCGACAGGAGGGGTGGCTACACCTTC
many	TRBV27	TRBJ1-1	NA	CASSFSMNTEAFF	TGTGCCAGCAGTTTTAGCATGAACACTGAAGCTTTCTTT
many	TRBV30	TRBJ2-2	NA	CAWSAGTSDTGELFF	TGTGCCTGGAGTGCCGGGACATCTGACACCGGGGAGCTGTTTTTT
NA	TRBV6-5	TRBJ1-1	TRBD1	CASSYSYRGRLAEAFF	TGTGCCAGCAGTTACTCCTACAGGGGGCGCTTGGCTGAAGCTTTCTTT
NA	TRBV19	TRBJ1-1	NA	CASGTAGEAFF	TGTGCCAGTGGCACTGCGGGTGAAGCTTTCTTT
NA	TRBV6-1	TRBJ1-2	NA	CASSEGVHYGYTF	TGTGCCAGCAGTGAAGGGGTACACTATGGCTACACCTTC
NA	TRBV9	TRBJ1-1	TRBD1	CASSPGTGPNTEAFF	TGTGCCAGCAGCCCCGGGACAGGTCCCAACACTGAAGCTTTCTTT
NA	TRBV11-2	TRBJ2-7	TRBD2	CASSSPGSGITYEQYF	TGTGCCAGCAGCTCCCCAGGGAGCGGGATCACCTACGAGCAGTACTTC
once	TRBV10-1	TRBJ2-3	NA	CASSGHVLDTQYF	TGCGCCAGCAGTGGACACGTTCTAGATACGCAGTATTTT
NA	TRBV19	TRBJ2-1	NA	CASRAYGNEQFF	TGTGCCAGTAGGGCTTACGGAAATGAGCAGTTCTTC
NA	TRBV28	TRBJ1-2	TRBD1	CASGTGDNYGYTF	TGTGCCAGCGGTACAGGGGACAACTATGGCTACACCTTC
many	TRBV12-1	TRBJ2-7	NA	CASSGRPCSYEQYF	TGTGCCAGCAGCGGACGGCCCTGCTCCTACGAGCAGTACTTC
NA	TRBV7-2	TRBJ2-7	NA	CASNEYNFNEQYF	TGTGCCAGCAACGAGTACAACTTCAACGAGCAGTACTTC
NA	TRBV5-4	TRBJ2-7	TRBD1	CASSLEPPGQSSYEQYF	TGTGCCAGCAGCTTGGAACCGCCGGGACAGAGTTCCTACGAGCAGTACTTC
few	TRBV29-1	TRBJ2-2	NA	CSVERTTGELFF	TGCAGCGTTGAGAGGACCACCGGGGAGCTGTTTTTT
NA	TRBV19	TRBJ1-1	TRBD1	CASRQGFTEAFF	TGTGCCAGTAGACAGGGGTTCACTGAAGCTTTCTTT
few	TRBV6-5	TRBJ2-5	TRBD2	CASSYSGLGGGETQYF	TGTGCCAGCAGTTACTCGGGACTAGGAGGCGGAGAGACCCAGTACTTC
NA	TRBV7-2	TRBJ2-5	NA	CASSLLGWGTETQYF	TGTGCCAGCAGCTTACTAGGGTGGGGGACGGAGACCCAGTACTTC
NA	TRBV25-1	TRBJ2-7	NA	CASSVGAPYEQYF	TGTGCCAGCAGTGTTGGGGCTCCCTACGAGCAGTACTTC
NA	TRBV29-1	TRBJ2-2	NA	CSAVKGTSNTGELFF	TGCAGCGCTGTCAAAGGAACGTCGAACACCGGGGAGCTGTTTTTT
few	TRBV2	TRBJ1-1	NA	CASSLGEAFF	TGTGCCAGCAGCCTCGGTGAAGCTTTCTTT